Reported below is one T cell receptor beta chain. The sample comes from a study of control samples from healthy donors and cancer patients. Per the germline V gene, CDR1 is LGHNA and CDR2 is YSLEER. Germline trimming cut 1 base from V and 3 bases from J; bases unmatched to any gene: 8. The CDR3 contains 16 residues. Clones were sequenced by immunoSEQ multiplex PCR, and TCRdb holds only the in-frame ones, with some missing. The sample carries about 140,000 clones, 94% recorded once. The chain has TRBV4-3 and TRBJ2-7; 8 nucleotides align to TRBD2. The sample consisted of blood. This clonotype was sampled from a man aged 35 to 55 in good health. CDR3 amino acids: CASSQGPPGGGYEQYF. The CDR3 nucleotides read TGCGCCAGCAGCCAAGGACCCCCCGGGGGGGGCTACGAGCAGTACTTC.